This T cell receptor beta chain is drawn from a study of T cell changes during pregnancy in multiple sclerosis. V lost 0 bases and J lost 5; bases outside the gene matches: 6. The CDR3 loop spans 15 amino acids. The germline gives CDR1 SGHRS, CDR2 YFSETQ. The data were produced by immunoSEQ multiplex PCR, yet TCRdb's version contains in-frame clones alone and is incomplete. The table has tens of thousands of clones, 70% to 90% seen once. The receptor was isolated from a female donor with multiple sclerosis, enrolled in a pregnancy study. The sample in question was peripheral blood, obtained in the first trimester of pregnancy. The chain links TRBV5-1 to TRBJ1-1; 8 positions match TRBD1. The CDR3 is CASSLDQGARTEAFF. The CDR3, as DNA: TGCGCCAGCAGCTTGGATCAGGGGGCGCGAACTGAAGCTTTCTTT.